This passage covers 26 T cell receptor beta chains from one sample sequenced in a study of cytomegalovirus exposure and HLA in healthy donors. Primers included in the PCR were 60 Vbeta and 13 Jbeta primers. TCRdb's table, derived via immunoSEQ multiplex PCR, lists solely in-frame clones and lacks some. The sample consists of approximately 120,000 clones, about 76% of them appearing once. Sample: PBMCs. Receptor source: a woman aged 30 to 39 in good health and CMV-seronegative.

The chain carries TRBV5-4 and TRBJ2-1; maybe TRBD2 (6 bases). V lost 4 bases, J lost 7 bases, and 21 bases lay in between. Germline V gene sequence: CDR1 SGHNT, CDR2 YYREEE (reference sequence). The CDR3 runs to 16 residues. CDR3 loop: CASSHKSGPSLNEQFF. CDR3 bases: TGTGCCAGCAGCCACAAAAGCGGGCCATCTCTTAATGAGCAGTTCTTC.

The chain recombines TRBV11-2 with TRBJ2-5; 10 positions agree with TRBD2. The CDR3 length is 15 residues. Germline V gene sequence: CDR1 SGHAT, CDR2 FQNNGV. V lost 3 bases and J lost 1; bases outside the gene matches: 2. The chain's CDR3 is CASSFSGRSQETQYF. CDR3 DNA: TGTGCCAGCAGCTTTAGCGGGAGGAGCCAAGAGACCCAGTACTTC.

This clone has only one observation. Other DNA variants within this sample encode the same CDR3. V and J are TRBV7-6 and TRBJ1-2, with D perhaps matching TRBD1 (6 bases). This CDR3 spans 17 amino acids. The germline V gene encodes CDR1 SGHVS and CDR2 FNYEAQ. Trimming shortened V by 5 bases and J by 4 bases, and 23 bases separated the two germline ends. CDR3: CASSLRTARGEGYGYTF. The DNA of the CDR3 is TGTGCCAGCAGCCTCAGGACAGCCCGGGGAGAGGGCTATGGCTACACCTTC.

The V and J genes are TRBV7-9 and TRBJ1-1; unclear D gene. This CDR3 region has 11 residues. Trimming shortened V by 5 bases and J by 1 base, and 2 bases separated the two germline ends. Germline lookup yields CDR1 SEHNR and CDR2 FQNEAQ (reference sequence). CDR3 residues: CASSQNTEAFF. DNA of the CDR3: TGTGCCAGCAGCCAGAACACTGAAGCTTTCTTT.

The rearrangement uses TRBV7-6 and TRBJ2-2; 11 nucleotides match TRBD2. This CDR3 is 15 amino acids long. CDR1 SGHVS and CDR2 FNYEAQ come from the germline V gene. The V gene end was trimmed by 2 bases and the J gene end by 5 bases; junction bases not matched to a gene: 1. This chain's CDR3 is CASSLRLAGTGELFF. In DNA, the CDR3 is TGTGCCAGCAGCTTACGACTAGCGGGGACCGGGGAGCTGTTTTTT.

The CDR3 nucleotides are TGTGCCAGTAGCCCAGGGGAAGCTAACTATGGCTACACCTTC. It codes for CASSPGEANYGYTF. This rearrangement joins TRBV19 to TRBJ1-2, with TRBD1 as a possible D gene (6 bases). Trimming pared 6 bases from V and 0 bases from J, leaving 11 bases between. Germline CDR1 LNHDA, CDR2 SQIVND (reference sequence). The CDR3 spans 14 residues.

The rearrangement uses TRBV14 and TRBJ2-7, with a possible D match to TRBD1 (5 bases). Trimming pared 1 base from V and 10 bases from J, leaving 11 bases between. Germline V lookup: CDR1 SGHDN, CDR2 FVKESK. The CDR3 extends over 12 amino acids. The CDR3 region has the DNA TGTGCCAGCAGCCAAGGTGGTAGGGGACAGTACTTC. Amino acids: CASSQGGRGQYF.

This chain links TRBV6-6 with TRBJ1-2; D is possibly TRBD1 (6 bases). The CDR3 runs 13 residues. Per the germline V gene, CDR1 is MNHNY and CDR2 is SVGAGI (reference sequence). Trimming took off 2 bases at V and 8 bases at J, with 12 bases between the two ends. Here the CDR3 reads CASSYGDRSGYTF. In DNA, the CDR3 is TGTGCCAGCAGTTACGGCGACAGGTCCGGCTACACCTTC.

The genes are TRBV7-2 and TRBJ2-7; TRBD2 matches 9 bases. J was trimmed by 2 bases and V by 1 base; bases with no gene match: 6. Germline V gene lookup returns CDR1 SGHTA and CDR2 FQGNSA. The CDR3 is made up of 16 amino acids. The CDR3 region has the DNA TGTGCCAGCAGCTTAGAGGCTAGCGGGGTAACCTACGAGCAGTACTTC. Protein product: CASSLEASGVTYEQYF.

This clone was detected only a few times. This rearrangement joins TRBV5-4 to TRBJ2-3; D is possibly TRBD1 (5 bases). Per the germline V gene, CDR1 is SGHNT and CDR2 is YYREEE (reference sequence). The CDR3 has 14 residues. The germline V and J ends were trimmed by 0 bases and 8 bases, with 13 bases remaining between them. CDR3 protein: CASSLVAKRGTQYF. As DNA, the CDR3 is TGTGCCAGCAGCTTGGTGGCTAAAAGGGGTACGCAGTATTTT.

The gene calls are TRBV5-1 and TRBJ1-4, with TRBD1 matching over 7 bases. Per germline, CDR1 SGHRS and CDR2 YFSETQ. The junction had 9 bases not matched to a gene; V was cut back by 4 bases and J by 3 bases. This CDR3 has 16 residues. In nucleotides, the CDR3 is TGCGCCAGCAGCCCTTATCCGGGACAGCCTAATGAAAAACTGTTTTTT. It specifies CASSPYPGQPNEKLFF.

As DNA, the CDR3 is TGTGCCAGCTCACCCGGGACAGGGTCCGCAGATACGCAGTATTTT. Protein product: CASSPGTGSADTQYF. The chain combines TRBV18 with TRBJ2-3, with TRBD1 identical over 9 bases. The CDR3 loop spans 15 amino acids. The V segment lost 3 bases and the J segment 4 bases; nucleotides outside the gene matches: 5. Germline CDR1 KGHSH, CDR2 LQKENI.

V gene TRBV5-4 combines with J gene TRBJ2-5, with a possible D match to TRBD1 (6 bases). This CDR3 is built from 13 residues. Trimming removed 2 bases at V and 4 bases at J, with 9 bases between. From germline, CDR1 is SGHNT and CDR2 YYREEE (reference sequence). CDR3 in amino acids: CASSFQGPETQYF. The CDR3 nucleotides read TGTGCCAGCAGCTTTCAGGGGCCAGAGACCCAGTACTTC. Looking up the rest from reference TRBV5-4 and TRBJ2-5 gives the full variable domain: ETGVTQSPTHLIKTRGQQVTLRCSSQSGHNTVSWYQQALGQGPQFIFQYYREEENGRGNFPPRFSGLQFPNYSSELNVNALELDDSALYLCASSFQGPETQYFGPGTRLLVL.

The V and J genes are TRBV9 and TRBJ1-4; 11 nucleotides match TRBD1. CDR1 is SGDLS and CDR2 is YYNGEE in the germline V gene. This CDR3 comprises 14 residues. Trimming cost V 4 bases and J 8 bases; bases outside gene matches: 4. CDR3 loop: CASSSRTGGEKLFF. The CDR3 region has the DNA TGTGCCAGCAGCTCAAGGACAGGGGGCGAAAAACTGTTTTTT.

The J gene is TRBJ2-1, the V gene TRBV7-2, with 9 bases matching TRBD2. CDR1 and CDR2 from the germline V gene are SGHTA and FQGNSA. V shed 3 bases, J shed 6 bases, and the junction held 9 bases outside the gene matches. This CDR3 has 16 amino acids. The CDR3 loop reads CASSFLAGSVSNEQFF. CDR3 DNA: TGTGCCAGCAGCTTCCTAGCGGGATCGGTTTCCAATGAGCAGTTCTTC.

CDR3 DNA: TGTGCCTGGAGTGTACTGAGTATACTCACAGATACGCAGTATTTT. It specifies CAWSVLSILTDTQYF. The V gene is TRBV30, the J gene TRBJ2-3, with D unresolved. The V gene lost 0 bases and the J gene lost 2 bases, with 12 bases spanning the gap. CDR3 size: 15 residues. The germline CDR1 and CDR2 sequences are GTSNPN and SVGIG (reference sequence).

The table lists this clone with a count of one. The chain has TRBV18 and TRBJ2-1; 9 nucleotides line up with TRBD2. Germline CDR1 and CDR2: KGHSH and LQKENI. V shed 0 bases, J shed 7 bases, and the junction held 10 bases outside the gene matches. CDR3 length: 17 amino acids. The CDR3 sequence: CASSPPRLGSGSNEQFF. CDR3 nucleotides: TGTGCCAGCTCACCACCGCGACTGGGTAGCGGGAGTAATGAGCAGTTCTTC. Together with reference TRBV18 and TRBJ2-1, the CDR3 gives the full variable domain: NAGVMQNPRHLVRRRGQEARLRCSPMKGHSHVYWYRQLPEEGLKFMVYLQKENIIDESGMPKERFSAEFPKEGPSILRIQQVVRGDSAAYFCASSPPRLGSGSNEQFFGPGTRLTVL.

The rearrangement joins TRBV6-4 to TRBJ2-3; D is possibly TRBD1 (7 bases). V was pared by 3 bases and J by 2 bases, with 12 bases between. The V gene's germline CDR1 is MRHNA and CDR2 SNTAGT. CDR3 length: 15 residues. The DNA of the CDR3 is TGTGCCAGCAGTGATCAGGGGGGTTTCACAGATACGCAGTATTTT. Translating it yields CASSDQGGFTDTQYF.

The chain joins TRBV10-3 to TRBJ2-3; TRBD1 matches 11 bases. This CDR3 region has 14 residues. V lost 6 bases and J lost 5; bases outside the gene matches: 4. The V gene's germline CDR1 is ENHRY and CDR2 SYGVKD. Written as DNA, the CDR3 is TGTGCCATCAGCCCGGGACAGGGGGAAGATACGCAGTATTTT. It encodes CAISPGQGEDTQYF.

The J gene is TRBJ2-7, the V gene TRBV11-2; D uncertain. V was cut by 4 bases and J by 2 bases, with 6 bases left in between. The CDR3 runs 12 residues. Germline V gene sequence: CDR1 SGHAT, CDR2 FQNNGV. CDR3 DNA sequence: TGTGCCAGCAGCTGGCAGACCTACGAGCAGTACTTC. Translating gives CASSWQTYEQYF. Full variable domain (outside the CDR3, taken from reference TRBV11-2 and TRBJ2-7): EAGVAQSPRYKIIEKRQSVAFWCNPISGHATLYWYQQILGQGPKLLIQFQNNGVVDDSQLPKDRFSAERLKGVDSTLKIQPAKLEDSAVYLCASSWQTYEQYFGPGTRLTVT.

For the CDR3, the DNA is TGTGCCAGCAGCCCCAACAACCCTACAGGGCTGAACACTGAAGCTTTCTTT. Its translation is CASSPNNPTGLNTEAFF. The V and J genes are TRBV5-8 and TRBJ1-1, with a possible D match to TRBD1 (6 bases). Trimming left V 4 bases short and J 0 bases short, with 19 bases between. This CDR3 is 17 amino acids long. Germline lookup yields CDR1 SGHTS and CDR2 YDEGEE. The variable domain in full, completed from reference TRBV5-8 and TRBJ1-1, reads EAGVTQSPTHLIKTRGQQATLRCSPISGHTSVYWYQQALGLGLQFLLWYDEGEERNRGNFPPRFSGRQFPNYSSELNVNALELEDSALYLCASSPNNPTGLNTEAFFGQGTRLTVV.

This chain links TRBV27 with TRBJ2-7, with D possibly matching TRBD1 (5 bases). CDR1 is MNHEY and CDR2 is SMNVEV in the germline V gene (reference sequence). This CDR3 spans 17 amino acids. V lost 3 bases to trimming and J lost 2 bases, with 20 bases between them. The CDR3 is CASSFMGRATLPYEQYF. For the CDR3, the DNA is TGTGCCAGCAGTTTTATGGGCAGGGCTACACTCCCCTACGAGCAGTACTTC.

This clone was seen once. This rearrangement joins TRBV4-1 to TRBJ1-2, with a tentative D call TRBD1 (6 bases). Per the germline V gene, CDR1 is MGHRA and CDR2 is YSYEKL. The ends were cut back, 4 bases at V and 4 bases at J, with 13 bases in the middle. CDR3 length: 14 residues. CDR3 sequence (DNA): TGCGCCAGCAGCCGCCCGACAGGCACCTATGGCTACACCTTC. It is translated as CASSRPTGTYGYTF.

V is TRBV28 and J is TRBJ2-1; D possibly corresponds to TRBD1 (5 bases). CDR3 size: 16 residues. Trimming cost V 6 bases and J 1 base, with 16 bases left between them. The V gene's germline CDR1 is MDHEN and CDR2 SYDVKM. Here the CDR3 reads CASRTTGAVSYNEQFF. CDR3 coding DNA: TGTGCCAGCAGGACCACAGGCGCGGTTTCCTACAATGAGCAGTTCTTC. Supplemented by reference TRBV28 and TRBJ2-1, the full variable domain reads DVKVTQSSRYLVKRTGEKVFLECVQDMDHENMFWYRQDPGLGLRLIYFSYDVKMKEKGDIPEGYSVSREKKERFSLILESASTNQTSMYLCASRTTGAVSYNEQFFGPGTRLTVL.

V is TRBV6-5 and J is TRBJ2-7; maybe TRBD1 (6 bases). Germline CDR1 MNHEY, CDR2 SVGAGI. V lost 2 bases, J lost 5 bases, and 13 bases lay in between. CDR3 length: 14 amino acids. The CDR3 here is CASSYGTRVNEQYF. CDR3 nucleotide sequence: TGTGCCAGCAGTTACGGGACAAGGGTCAACGAGCAGTACTTC.

The V and J genes are TRBV5-1 and TRBJ2-2; 10 nucleotides match TRBD2. CDR1 and CDR2 from the germline V gene are SGHRS and YFSETQ. After removal of 5 bases from V and 4 bases from J, the junction contained 11 bases not matched to a gene. The CDR3 spans 17 residues. The CDR3 sequence: CASRMLASGSFTGELFF. DNA of the CDR3: TGCGCCAGCAGAATGTTGGCTAGCGGGAGCTTCACCGGGGAGCTGTTTTTT.